The 18 T cell receptor beta chains given below trace back to one sample, sequenced in a study of blood T cell repertoires in COVID-19 (TCRdb year 2020). Library construction relied on the immunoSEQ multiplex PCR assay. This immuneACCESS table, as held by TCRdb, lists in-frame sequences with V and J called but not all clones. Of the missing ones, under half trace to an unresolved V gene in checked studies; the others have no known cause. The sample table records around 82,000 clones; 89% of these occur just once. The ten largest clones capture around 12% of the sample. Material for sequencing was peripheral blood. The receptors were gathered from a man in his sixties or seventies with active or convalescent COVID-19.

In its sample, this clone was seen a few times. The chain joins TRBV7-8 to TRBJ1-2, with 7 bases lining up with TRBD1. CDR3 length: 13 residues. Unmatched junction bases numbered 6, after V lost 5 bases and J lost 6 bases. Germline-derived CDR1 and CDR2 are SGHVS and FQNEAQ. The CDR3 reads CASSPGGRHGYTF. In DNA form, the CDR3 reads TGTGCCAGCAGCCCAGGGGGACGACATGGCTACACCTTC.

Only one count was recorded for this clone. The genes are TRBV18 and TRBJ2-6; TRBD2 aligns across 7 bases. CDR3 length: 22 amino acids. V dropped 4 bases and J dropped 0; count of bases not matched to a gene: 21. The germline gives CDR1 KGHSH, CDR2 LQKENI. The DNA for the CDR3 is TGTGCCAGCTCACTAGCCTATTCGAGGGCTAGCGGATCTAGCTCTGGGGCCAACGTCCTGACTTTC. Translating it yields CASSLAYSRASGSSSGANVLTF.

The rearrangement links TRBV19 to TRBJ1-1; D unresolved. V lost 1 base and J 0 bases, leaving 9 bases between the germline ends. This CDR3 is built from 15 residues. Germline values: CDR1 LNHDA, CDR2 SQIVND (reference sequence). The CDR3, as DNA: TGTGCCAGTAGTATAGGACGGAGCCTGAACACTGAAGCTTTCTTT. Translation: CASSIGRSLNTEAFF.

This chain links TRBV28 with TRBJ1-3; 11 bases agree with TRBD1. The germline CDR1 and CDR2 sequences are MDHEN and SYDVKM. The junction had 9 bases not matched to a gene; V was cut back by 4 bases and J by 4 bases. The CDR3 runs 17 residues. CDR3 nucleotides: TGTGCCAGCAGTTCGTTACCGGGACAGGGGGACGGAAACACCATATATTTT. Translated, it gives CASSSLPGQGDGNTIYF.

The chain uses TRBV30 and TRBJ1-6; 9 bases align to TRBD1. V shed 5 bases and J 6 bases; nucleotides not matched to a gene: 2. The CDR3 has 13 amino acids. The germline gives CDR1 GTSNPN, CDR2 SVGIG (reference sequence). This CDR3 is CAWGDRANSPLHF. The DNA of the CDR3 is TGTGCCTGGGGGGACAGGGCTAATTCACCCCTCCACTTT.

The rearrangement uses TRBV28 and TRBJ2-7; D perhaps matches TRBD1 (6 bases). The CDR3 has 14 amino acids. Germline CDR1 MDHEN, CDR2 SYDVKM. The V end was cut by 3 bases, the J end by 7 bases, with 16 bases between. The DNA of the CDR3 is TGTGCCAGCAGTTTCCAGGACAGCCTTTTGGAGCAGTACTTC. Amino acid sequence: CASSFQDSLLEQYF.

This chain links TRBV2 with TRBJ1-1; the D is unclear. Germline V gene data show CDR1 as SNHLY and CDR2 as FYNNEI. V lost 3 bases to trimming and J lost 5 bases, with 19 bases between them. The CDR3 length is 16 residues. The CDR3 here is CASSEYQSGIATEAFF. CDR3 nucleotides: TGTGCCAGCAGTGAGTATCAGTCGGGGATTGCAACTGAAGCTTTCTTT.

This clone was detected a few times. V gene TRBV30 combines with J gene TRBJ1-1; no definite D call. From germline, CDR1 is GTSNPN and CDR2 SVGIG (reference sequence). Between the trimmed V and J ends, which lost 2 bases and 1 base, there was a span of 8 bases. The CDR3 runs to 13 residues. CDR3 protein: CAWSSTRNTEAFF. The CDR3 bases are TGTGCCTGGAGTTCAACACGGAACACTGAAGCTTTCTTT. The entire variable domain, with the rest obtained from reference TRBV30 and TRBJ1-1, is as follows: SQTIHQWPATLVQPVGSPLSLECTVEGTSNPNLYWYRQAAGRGLQLLFYSVGIGQISSEVPQNLSASRPQDRQFILSSKKLLLSDSGFYLCAWSSTRNTEAFFGQGTRLTVV.

The CDR3 region has the DNA TGTGCCAGCAGCTCTCCGGGACTAGCGGGGTCCACAGATACGCAGTATTTT. It translates to CASSSPGLAGSTDTQYF. This sequence joins TRBV6-2 or TRBV6-3 and TRBJ2-3; 13 bases agree with TRBD2. The V segment lost 6 bases and the J segment 2 bases; nucleotides outside the gene matches: 8. In germline, CDR1 is MNHEY, CDR2 SVGEGT. The CDR3 is made up of 17 amino acids.

The chain couples TRBV11-2 to TRBJ2-5; 11 positions match TRBD2. J gave up 4 bases and V 1 base, and 11 bases lay outside the gene matches. The CDR3 length is 18 residues. Germline values: CDR1 SGHAT, CDR2 FQNNGV. In nucleotides, the CDR3 is TGTGCCAGCAGCTTAGTGGGGACTAGCGGCGGGCGGGGAGAGACCCAGTACTTC. Amino acid sequence: CASSLVGTSGGRGETQYF.

This chain connects TRBV7-7 to TRBJ1-3, with D possibly TRBD1 on 5 matching bases. Germline V gives CDR1 SSHAT, CDR2 FNYEAQ (reference sequence). The CDR3 length is 18 residues. Trimming shortened V by 5 bases and J by 4 bases, and 24 bases separated the two germline ends. In nucleotides, the CDR3 is TGTGCCAGCAGCCCATTTCCCATGGGGCCTTTTGGAGGAAACACCATATATTTT. Its protein is CASSPFPMGPFGGNTIYF.

The chain couples TRBV29-1 to TRBJ2-7; 9 bases map to TRBD1. The germline V gene has CDR1 SQVTM and CDR2 ANQGSEA. The length of the CDR3 is 13 residues. V was pared by 6 bases and J by 2 bases, with 5 bases of the junction left unmatched. CDR3 sequence reads: CSVLTGGAYEQYF. In nucleotides, the CDR3 is TGCAGCGTGTTGACAGGGGGGGCCTACGAGCAGTACTTC.

V and J are TRBV4-2 and TRBJ2-3; 15 positions match TRBD2. CDR1 is LGHNA and CDR2 is YNFKEQ in the germline V gene. There are 17 residues in the CDR3. The ends lost 4 bases at V and 5 bases at J; junction bases unmatched: 7. The CDR3 bases are TGTGCCAGCAGCCGCGGGACTAGCGGGGGGCCCCAAGATACGCAGTATTTT. It encodes CASSRGTSGGPQDTQYF.

The chain carries TRBV29-1 and TRBJ1-3; unclear D gene. There are 15 residues in the CDR3. Germline V gives CDR1 SQVTM, CDR2 ANQGSEA. Trimming removed 7 bases at V and 4 bases at J, with 20 bases between. The CDR3 here is CSAAHRGLGGNTIYF. The DNA for the CDR3 is TGCAGCGCCGCTCATAGAGGGCTTGGAGGAAACACCATATATTTT.

The chain has TRBV15 and TRBJ1-1, with D hard to call. Trimming removed 3 bases from V and 7 bases from J, with 9 bases in between. The CDR3 contains 12 residues. Germline CDR1 and CDR2: LNHNV and YYDKDF (reference sequence). The CDR3 nucleotides are TGTGCCACCAGCAGGACCCAGGTTGAAGCTTTCTTT. It encodes CATSRTQVEAFF.

This rearrangement joins TRBV3-1 (or the pseudogene TRBV3-2) to TRBJ1-4, with D possibly TRBD1 on 5 matching bases. The germline V gene has CDR1 LGHDT and CDR2 YNNKEL (reference sequence). The CDR3 is made up of 16 amino acids. V lost 1 base and J lost 3, with 12 bases in between. The CDR3 here is CASSQGQIGPNEKLFF. CDR3 nucleotides: TGTGCCAGCAGCCAAGGACAGATTGGACCTAATGAAAAACTGTTTTTT.

The chain employs TRBV7-6 and TRBJ1-2; no firm D call. The CDR3 sequence is 13 residues long. The V and J ends lost 5 bases and 8 bases respectively, with 15 bases between them. Germline V gene lookup returns CDR1 SGHVS and CDR2 FNYEAQ. CDR3 bases: TGTGCCAGCAGCGAAGCGCGCCTCGGGGGCTACACCTTC. This codes for CASSEARLGGYTF.

This CDR3 is CASEGQRGGGTDTQYF. The CDR3 coding sequence is TGTGCCAGCGAGGGACAGCGGGGGGGCGGAACAGATACGCAGTATTTT. The V gene is TRBV2, the J gene TRBJ2-3, with 10 bases lining up with TRBD2. Germline V lookup: CDR1 SNHLY, CDR2 FYNNEI. This CDR3 is 16 amino acids long. The trim removed 8 bases at V and 3 bases at J, leaving 11 bases unmatched.